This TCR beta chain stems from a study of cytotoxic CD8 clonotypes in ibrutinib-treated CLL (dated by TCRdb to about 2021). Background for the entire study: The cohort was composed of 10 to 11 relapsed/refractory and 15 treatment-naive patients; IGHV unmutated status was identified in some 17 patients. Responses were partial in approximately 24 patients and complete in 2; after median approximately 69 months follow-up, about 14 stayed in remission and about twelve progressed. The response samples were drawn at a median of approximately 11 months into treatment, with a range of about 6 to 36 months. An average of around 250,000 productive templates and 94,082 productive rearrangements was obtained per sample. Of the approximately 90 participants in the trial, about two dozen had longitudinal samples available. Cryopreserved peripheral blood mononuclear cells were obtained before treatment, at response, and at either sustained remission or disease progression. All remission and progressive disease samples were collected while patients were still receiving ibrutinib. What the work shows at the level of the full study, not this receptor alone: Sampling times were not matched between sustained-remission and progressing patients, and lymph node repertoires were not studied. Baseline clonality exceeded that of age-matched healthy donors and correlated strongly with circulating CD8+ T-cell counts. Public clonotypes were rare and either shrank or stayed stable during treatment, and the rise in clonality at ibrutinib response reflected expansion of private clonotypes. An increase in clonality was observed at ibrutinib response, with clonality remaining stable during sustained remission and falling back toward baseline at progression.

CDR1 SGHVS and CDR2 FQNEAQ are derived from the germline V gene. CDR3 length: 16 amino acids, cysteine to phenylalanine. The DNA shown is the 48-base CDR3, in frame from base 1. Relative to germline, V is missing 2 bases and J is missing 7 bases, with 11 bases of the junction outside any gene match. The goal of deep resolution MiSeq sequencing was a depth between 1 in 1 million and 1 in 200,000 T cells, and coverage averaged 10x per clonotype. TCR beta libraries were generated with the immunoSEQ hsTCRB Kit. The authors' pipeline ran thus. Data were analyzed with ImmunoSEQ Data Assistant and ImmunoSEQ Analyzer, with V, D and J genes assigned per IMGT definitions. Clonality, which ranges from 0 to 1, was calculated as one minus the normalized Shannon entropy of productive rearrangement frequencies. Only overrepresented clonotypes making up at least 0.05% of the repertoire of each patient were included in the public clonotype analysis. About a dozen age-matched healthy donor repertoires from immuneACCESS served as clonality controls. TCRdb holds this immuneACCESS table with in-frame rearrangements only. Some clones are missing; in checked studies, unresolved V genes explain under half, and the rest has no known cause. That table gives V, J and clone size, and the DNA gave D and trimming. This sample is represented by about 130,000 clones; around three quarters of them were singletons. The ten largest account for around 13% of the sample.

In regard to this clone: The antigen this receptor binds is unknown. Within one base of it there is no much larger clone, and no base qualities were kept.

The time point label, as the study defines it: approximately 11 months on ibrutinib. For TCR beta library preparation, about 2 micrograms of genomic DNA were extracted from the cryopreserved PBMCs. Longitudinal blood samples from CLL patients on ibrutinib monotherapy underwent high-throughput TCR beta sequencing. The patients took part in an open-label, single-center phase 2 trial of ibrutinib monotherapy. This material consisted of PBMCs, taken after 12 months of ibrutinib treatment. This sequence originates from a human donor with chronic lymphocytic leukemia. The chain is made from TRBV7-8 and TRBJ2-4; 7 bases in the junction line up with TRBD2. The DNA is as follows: TGTGCCAGCAGCTTAAACCTAAACCTGGGAGGGAACATTCAGTACTTC. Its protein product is CASSLNLNLGGNIQYF.